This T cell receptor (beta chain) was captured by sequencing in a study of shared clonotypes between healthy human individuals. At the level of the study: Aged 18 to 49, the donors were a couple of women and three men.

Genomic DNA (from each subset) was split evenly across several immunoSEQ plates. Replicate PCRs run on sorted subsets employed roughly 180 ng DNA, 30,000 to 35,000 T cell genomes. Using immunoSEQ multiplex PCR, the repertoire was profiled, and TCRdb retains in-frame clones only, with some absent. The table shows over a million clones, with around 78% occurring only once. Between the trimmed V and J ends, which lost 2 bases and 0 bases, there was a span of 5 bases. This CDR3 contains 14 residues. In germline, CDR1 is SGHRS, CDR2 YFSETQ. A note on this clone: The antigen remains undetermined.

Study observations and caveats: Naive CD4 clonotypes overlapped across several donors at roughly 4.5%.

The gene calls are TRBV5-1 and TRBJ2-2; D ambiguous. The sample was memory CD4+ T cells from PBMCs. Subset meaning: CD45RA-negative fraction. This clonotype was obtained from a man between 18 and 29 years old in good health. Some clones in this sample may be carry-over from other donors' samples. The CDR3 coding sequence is TGCGCCAGCAGCTTTGGCCCGAACACCGGGGAGCTGTTTTTT. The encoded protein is CASSFGPNTGELFF.